The 4 T cell receptor beta chains listed next were all sequenced from one sample in a study of CDR3 diversity in severe acne. MiXCR, run by TCRdb on the PCR reads, gives a single entry per CDR3 protein. The repertoire holds more than 85,000 distinct CDR3 sequences, with 45% to 55% as singletons. The source material was blood. Source of these receptors: a male donor in good health, serving as a control.

This clonotype has a count of ten or more. The V call is TRBV28, the J call TRBJ1-5; 7 bases align to TRBD1. The V and J ends lost 5 bases and 0 bases, in that order; junction bases with no gene match: 7. Germline CDR1 MDHEN, CDR2 SYDVKM. The CDR3 is 16 amino acids. The CDR3 DNA sequence: TGTGCCAGCAGTCTACCGGGACAGCTTAGCAATCAGCCCCAGCATTTT. Translation: CASSLPGQLSNQPQHF.

Worth noting for this clonotype: At one end the junction does not follow the germline gene, possibly because of a read error. The chain couples TRBV29-1 to TRBJ1-1; D ambiguous. The CDR3 length is 11 residues. Germline CDR1 reads SQVTM; CDR2 reads ANQGSEA. CDR3 amino acids: CSVARNTEASF. CDR3 bases: TGCAGCGTTGCTCGGAACACTGAAGCTTCCTTT.

Many counts were recorded for this clonotype. V is TRBV6-5 and J is TRBJ1-5; D ambiguous. The CDR3 spans 17 residues. Germline values: CDR1 MNHEY, CDR2 SVGAGI. Trimming cost V 0 bases and J 4 bases, with 16 bases left between them. Here the CDR3 reads CASSYSLPPAKNQPQHF. CDR3 bases: TGTGCCAGCAGTTACTCGCTCCCCCCCGCCAAGAATCAGCCCCAGCATTTT.

This chain uses TRBV9 with TRBJ1-2, with TRBD1 matching over 12 bases. The CDR3 sequence is 15 residues long. CDR1 and CDR2 from the germline V gene are SGDLS and YYNGEE. After removal of 2 bases from V and 7 bases from J, the junction contained 6 bases not matched to a gene. The CDR3 protein is CASSVGGQGAGGYTF. CDR3 DNA: TGTGCCAGCAGCGTGGGGGGACAGGGGGCGGGTGGCTACACCTTC.